The 23 T cell receptor beta chains below were found in one sample sequenced in a study of CD8+ T cells in alopecia areata. Following extraction, RNA underwent reverse transcription to cDNA, which served as the sequencing template. Some clones are missing from TCRdb's copy, which holds only in-frame ones; the method was immunoSEQ multiplex PCR. The data show roughly 73,000 clones, with roughly 30% seen just once and 15% held by the top ten. Treatment here: oral pan-JAK inhibitor, 5-10 mg twice daily. The specimen was CD8+ T cells sorted from blood, collected at week 4, from a patient treated with tofacitinib. These receptors all come from a human donor with alopecia areata.

This clone was recorded a few times. The J gene is TRBJ2-7, the V gene TRBV5-6; no reliable D call. The CDR3 contains 13 residues. V lost 0 bases to trimming and J lost 7 bases, with 11 bases between them. Germline-derived CDR1 and CDR2 are SGHDT and YYEEEE. Here the CDR3 reads CASSLAPVREQYF. The CDR3 DNA follows: TGTGCCAGCAGCTTGGCCCCGGTACGGGAGCAGTACTTC.

The chain joins TRBV4-1 to TRBJ2-3; D is unresolved. The V and J ends lost 4 bases and 6 bases respectively, with 8 bases between them. The CDR3 totals 12 residues. Germline V gene data show CDR1 as MGHRA and CDR2 as YSYEKL. The CDR3 is CASSPNLDTQYF. The CDR3 DNA is TGCGCCAGCAGCCCCAACTTGGATACGCAGTATTTT.

This clone appeared a few times. The genes are TRBV30 and TRBJ2-7; 7 nucleotides align to TRBD2. The CDR3 is 11 residues long. The germline CDR1 and CDR2 sequences are GTSNPN and SVGIG (reference sequence). Losses at the gene ends were 8 bases for V and 3 bases for J; bases not matched to a gene: 4. CDR3 residues: CAAAGDYEQYF. In nucleotides, the CDR3 is TGTGCCGCCGCGGGGGACTACGAGCAGTACTTC.

This chain uses TRBV29-1 with TRBJ1-3; D remains unclear. Trimming removed 0 bases from V and 2 bases from J, with 8 bases in between. CDR3 length equals 14 residues. Germline CDR1 reads SQVTM; CDR2 reads ANQGSEA. CDR3 DNA sequence: TGCAGCGTTGAAGAGGATGGGGCTGGAAACACCATATATTTT. Translating it yields CSVEEDGAGNTIYF.

V is TRBV4-1 and J is TRBJ2-7, with D perhaps TRBD1 or TRBD2 (6 bases each). The CDR3 runs 16 residues. Germline loops: CDR1 MGHRA, CDR2 YSYEKL. The V and J ends lost 0 bases and 3 bases respectively, with 15 bases between them. The chain's CDR3 is CASSQEGGTPIYEQYF. CDR3 sequence (DNA): TGCGCCAGCAGCCAAGAAGGAGGGACACCAATCTACGAGCAGTACTTC.

The chain combines TRBV23-1 with TRBJ1-1; no reliable D call. Being an ORF, TRBV23-1 has a function that is uncertain. The V and J ends lost 6 bases and 5 bases respectively, with 7 bases between them. CDR3 size: 11 residues. CDR3 in amino acids: CASRAGTEAFF. The CDR3 bases are TGCGCCAGCAGGGCCGGGACTGAAGCTTTCTTT.

Only a few counts were recorded for this clone. This chain joins TRBV7-9 and TRBJ2-7, with D possibly being TRBD1 (6 bases). The V gene lost 5 bases and the J gene lost 4 bases, with 9 bases spanning the gap. Germline V gives CDR1 SEHNR, CDR2 FQNEAQ (reference sequence). CDR3 size: 12 residues. CDR3 nucleotides: TGTGCCAGCAGCCAAACAGGGTACGAGCAGTACTTC. This encodes CASSQTGYEQYF.

This clone was detected a few times. This chain joins TRBV30 and TRBJ1-2; D call uncertain. Germline-derived CDR1 and CDR2 are GTSNPN and SVGIG (reference sequence). V dropped 0 bases and J dropped 7 bases, with 15 bases sitting between them. The CDR3 extends over 14 amino acids. CDR3 loop: CAWSVLGQSTGYTF. CDR3 nucleotide sequence: TGTGCCTGGAGTGTACTAGGGCAAAGTACTGGCTACACCTTC.

The rearrangement links TRBV7-9 to TRBJ2-7; 9 bases align to TRBD1. CDR3 length equals 15 residues. V lost 7 bases to trimming and J lost 0 bases; unmatched junction nucleotides: 7. Germline CDR1 is SEHNR and CDR2 is FQNEAQ (reference sequence). In DNA form, the CDR3 reads TGTGCCAGCACCTTCTTGACAGGGGGCTCCTACGAGCAGTACTTC. This codes for CASTFLTGGSYEQYF.

This sequence joins TRBV9 and TRBJ2-1; 8 bases are a match to TRBD2. The CDR3 runs to 15 residues. The J segment lost 7 bases and the V segment lost 4 bases, leaving 10 bases of the junction unmatched. Germline V gives CDR1 SGDLS, CDR2 YYNGEE. Written as DNA, the CDR3 is TGTGCCAGCAGCCTCTACCCGGGAGGGGGGAATGAGCAGTTCTTC. Protein: CASSLYPGGGNEQFF.

The V gene is TRBV29-1, the J gene TRBJ1-1, with TRBD1 matching over 7 bases. There are 13 residues in the CDR3. V was pared by 6 bases and J by 1 base, with 5 bases of the junction left unmatched. Looked up from germline, CDR1 is SQVTM and CDR2 is ANQGSEA. CDR3 amino acids: CSVDHRGNTEAFF. CDR3 coding DNA: TGCAGCGTGGACCACAGGGGGAACACTGAAGCTTTCTTT.

This chain links TRBV15 with TRBJ2-7; 9 bases agree with TRBD1. Germline V gene sequence: CDR1 LNHNV, CDR2 YYDKDF (reference sequence). The ends lost 8 bases at V and 2 bases at J; junction bases unmatched: 7. The CDR3 contains 14 residues. As DNA, the CDR3 is TGTGCCACCCGGCTCGGGACAGGGACCTACGAGCAGTACTTC. Amino acid sequence: CATRLGTGTYEQYF.

The J gene is TRBJ2-4, the V gene TRBV11-2; 7 nucleotides agree with TRBD2. V gave up 5 bases and J gave up 5 bases; unmatched junction bases: 9. The length of the CDR3 is 15 residues. The V gene's germline CDR1 is SGHAT and CDR2 FQNNGV. The CDR3 reads CASSPTGTTENIQYF. CDR3 nucleotide sequence: TGTGCCAGCAGCCCCACCGGGACTACTGAAAACATTCAGTACTTC. Filled out from reference TRBV11-2 and TRBJ2-4, the complete variable domain reads EAGVAQSPRYKIIEKRQSVAFWCNPISGHATLYWYQQILGQGPKLLIQFQNNGVVDDSQLPKDRFSAERLKGVDSTLKIQPAKLEDSAVYLCASSPTGTTENIQYFGAGTRLSVL.

A few counts support this clone. The gene calls are TRBV7-9 and TRBJ2-6; weak D call: TRBD2 (6 bases). Trimming cost V 2 bases and J 2 bases, with 10 bases left between them. Germline CDR1 SEHNR, CDR2 FQNEAQ (reference sequence). The CDR3 has 16 residues. CDR3 protein: CASSLIREAGANVLTF. The CDR3 nucleotides read TGTGCCAGCAGCTTAATCAGGGAGGCTGGGGCCAACGTCCTGACTTTC. Variable domain in full (rest from reference TRBV7-9 and TRBJ2-6): DTGVSQNPRHKITKRGQNVTFRCDPISEHNRLYWYRQTLGQGPEFLTYFQNEAQLEKSRLLSDRFSAERPKGSFSTLEIQRTEQGDSAMYLCASSLIREAGANVLTFGAGSRLTVL.

This chain links TRBV30 with TRBJ1-2; D not certain. CDR1 is GTSNPN and CDR2 is SVGIG in the germline V gene (reference sequence). Trimming stripped 3 bases from V and 4 bases from J, with 21 bases between. This CDR3 is 16 amino acids long. CDR3 nucleotides: TGTGCCTGGAGCAGTAGGGTCGGGAGCCCCACCTATGGCTACACCTTC. As protein: CAWSSRVGSPTYGYTF. The full variable domain, completed using reference TRBV30 and TRBJ1-2, is SQTIHQWPATLVQPVGSPLSLECTVEGTSNPNLYWYRQAAGRGLQLLFYSVGIGQISSEVPQNLSASRPQDRQFILSSKKLLLSDSGFYLCAWSSRVGSPTYGYTFGSGTRLTVV.

J is TRBJ2-2 and V is TRBV5-1, with D perhaps matching TRBD1 or TRBD2 (5 bases each). In germline, CDR1 is SGHRS, CDR2 YFSETQ. The V end was cut by 5 bases, the J end by 11 bases, with 16 bases between. The CDR3 is made up of 13 amino acids. The CDR3 reads CASRPTGTDELFF. CDR3 DNA: TGCGCCAGCAGACCGACTGGGACGGATGAGCTGTTTTTT.

This clone was detected only a few times. The chain employs TRBV9 and TRBJ2-3, with 12 bases matching TRBD1. Germline CDR1 and CDR2: SGDLS and YYNGEE. With 0 bases clipped from V and 5 bases from J, the junction kept 7 bases outside the gene matches. This CDR3 has 17 residues. The CDR3 DNA follows: TGTGCCAGCAGCGTAGATGGGACAGGGGGCTCGAGAGATACGCAGTATTTT. As protein: CASSVDGTGGSRDTQYF.

This clone appeared a few times. The chain uses TRBV29-1 and TRBJ1-2, with 7 positions matching TRBD1. Losses at the gene ends were 7 bases for V and 4 bases for J; bases not matched to a gene: 3. The germline V gene encodes CDR1 SQVTM and CDR2 ANQGSEA. The CDR3 contains 11 residues. The CDR3 coding sequence is TGCAGCGCTACAGGGGTCTATGGCTACACCTTC. It is translated as CSATGVYGYTF.

As concerns this clone: One end of the junction does not line up with germline, which may come from a read error. The rearrangement links TRBV29-1 to TRBJ2-1; TRBD2 matches 7 bases. This CDR3 spans 16 amino acids. In germline, CDR1 is SQVTM, CDR2 ANQGSEA. The DNA of the CDR3 is TGCAGCGTCGAAGGCTGGGACTTCGGGGGGATGGATGAGCAGTTCTTC. Encoded protein: CSVEGWDFGGMDEQFF.

V and J are TRBV11-2 and TRBJ2-3; D remains unclear. The CDR3 spans 14 residues. V lost 6 bases and J 5 bases, leaving 15 bases between the germline ends. Per the germline V gene, CDR1 is SGHAT and CDR2 is FQNNGV. CDR3 sequence: CASSSHTPGDTQYF. In nucleotides, the CDR3 is TGTGCCAGCAGTTCCCACACCCCGGGAGATACGCAGTATTTT.

This rearrangement joins TRBV9 to TRBJ2-7; no firm D call. V was trimmed by 7 bases and J by 3 bases, leaving 23 bases between them. This CDR3 is 16 amino acids long. Germline lookup yields CDR1 SGDLS and CDR2 YYNGEE. The CDR3 bases are TGTGCCAGCTCACCTTTCTGGAGCGTTAAGGGCTACGAGCAGTACTTC. It translates to CASSPFWSVKGYEQYF.

This rearrangement joins TRBV27 to TRBJ1-6, with D uncertain. There are 13 residues in the CDR3. The V and J ends lost 6 bases and 8 bases respectively, with 11 bases between them. Per germline, CDR1 MNHEY and CDR2 SMNVEV (reference sequence). CDR3 region: CASRPGGDSPLHF. CDR3 nucleotides: TGTGCCAGCAGACCCGGCGGCGATTCACCCCTCCACTTT.

The V call is TRBV29-1, the J call TRBJ2-2; possible D gene TRBD1, 6 bases. Germline CDR1 and CDR2: SQVTM and ANQGSEA. Trimming removed 6 bases at V and 1 base at J, with 12 bases between. This CDR3 is 14 amino acids long. CDR3 bases: TGCAGCGTCGGGATACAGGGGAACACCGGGGAGCTGTTTTTT. Protein: CSVGIQGNTGELFF.